These T cell receptor beta chains were read from a single sample in a study of cytomegalovirus exposure and HLA in healthy donors. Clones were sequenced by immunoSEQ multiplex PCR, and TCRdb holds only the in-frame ones, with some missing. The sample carries 170,000 or so clones, approximately 81% recorded once. The sample taken for sequencing was PBMCs. The origin of the receptors is a boy aged 2-15 years in good health and CMV-seronegative. The CDR3 runs from the conserved cysteine through the conserved F or W. The D gene is left open where the match is weak. Some rows mark clone size as missing; the rest say once, few, many or name a class of expanded clone.

D gene	J gene	clone size	V gene	CDR3 DNA	CDR3 protein
NA	TRBJ2-7	NA	TRBV28	TGTGCCAGCAGTTTATCTCTGGGGCGAACCTACGAGCAGTACTTC	CASSLSLGRTYEQYF
NA	TRBJ1-2	NA	TRBV29-1	TGCAGCGCCATGGACAGCCCTAACTATGGCTACACCTTC	CSAMDSPNYGYTF
TRBD1	TRBJ1-1	NA	TRBV2	TGTGCCAGCAGAGATACAGGGGGAAGAAGGAACACTGAAGCTTTCTTT	CASRDTGGRRNTEAFF
NA	TRBJ1-2	NA	TRBV6-5	TGTGCCAGCAGTTACGCAGGACCCAGGGGAGGCTACACCTTC	CASSYAGPRGGYTF
NA	TRBJ1-1	once	TRBV28	TGTGCCGTCTCAACAGGGAACACTGAAGCTTTCTTT	CAVSTGNTEAFF
TRBD2	TRBJ2-1	few	TRBV7-9	TGTGCCAGCAGCGGGAGTAGCGGGAGGGCGTACAATGAGCAGTTCTTC	CASSGSSGRAYNEQFF
NA	TRBJ2-7	NA	TRBV19	TGTGCCAGTAGTATCCGGCAGGGGCCCTACGAGCAGTACTTC	CASSIRQGPYEQYF
TRBD2	TRBJ2-7	NA	TRBV4-2	TGTGCCAGCAGCCAGGAAAGCGGGGGACCTTCCTACGAGCAGTACTTC	CASSQESGGPSYEQYF
TRBD2	TRBJ2-1	NA	TRBV5-1	TGCGCCAGCAGAACTAGCGGGAGAGTCGGGCAGTTCTTC	CASRTSGRVGQFF
TRBD1	TRBJ1-2	NA	TRBV5-1	TGCGCCAGCAGCCCTCGACAGGGCCCGTCGGGAGGCTACACCTTC	CASSPRQGPSGGYTF
NA	TRBJ2-7	NA	TRBV4-1	TGCGCCAGCAGCCAAGATGACGCGGATCAGGGGTCATCCTACGAGCAGTACTTC	CASSQDDADQGSSYEQYF
NA	TRBJ2-7	few	TRBV18	TGTGCCAGCTCACCCAGGCAGGGGAAGCACGAGCAGTACTTC	CASSPRQGKHEQYF
TRBD2	TRBJ2-5	NA	TRBV5-4	TGTGCCAGCGGCCGATTAGCGGGAGAGCAAGAGACCCAGTACTTC	CASGRLAGEQETQYF
TRBD1	TRBJ2-7	NA	TRBV5-1	TGCGCCAGCAGCTCGTATCGGGACAGCAACTACGAGCAGTACTTC	CASSSYRDSNYEQYF
NA	TRBJ2-2	NA	TRBV10-3	TGTGCCATCAGTGAGGGACTGTACACCGGGGAGCTGTTTTTT	CAISEGLYTGELFF
TRBD1	TRBJ1-5	NA	TRBV7-2	TGTGCCAGCAGCATAACAGGGGGGGCGGGCAATCAGCCCCAGCATTTT	CASSITGGAGNQPQHF
NA	TRBJ2-5	NA	TRBV7-7	TGTGCCAGCAGCTTGGAGGGCCCTCTGAGCTTCCAAGAGACCCAGTACTTC	CASSLEGPLSFQETQYF
NA	TRBJ2-3	NA	TRBV27	TGTGCCAGCAGTTCCGGAGTTAGCACAGATACGCAGTATTTT	CASSSGVSTDTQYF
TRBD1	TRBJ1-4	NA	TRBV5-6	TGTGCCAGCAGCACCCGAGACAGGGCGGATGAAAAACTGTTTTTT	CASSTRDRADEKLFF
TRBD1	TRBJ1-1	NA	TRBV5-4	TGTGCCAGCAGCCCGGGACAGGGAAGAATGAACACTGAAGCTTTCTTT	CASSPGQGRMNTEAFF
TRBD2	TRBJ2-1	NA	TRBV4-1	TGCGCCAGCAGCCAAGGACTAGCGGGCCGGAGGAGTACCTACAATGAGCAGTTCTTC	CASSQGLAGRRSTYNEQFF
NA	TRBJ2-3	NA	TRBV5-8	TGTGCCAGCAGCTTCAATAGCGCAGATACGCAGTATTTT	CASSFNSADTQYF
TRBD2	TRBJ2-1	NA	TRBV23-1	TGCGCCAGCAGTCAATCGGGGAGGGCCATCTACAATGAGCAGTTCTTC	CASSQSGRAIYNEQFF
TRBD1	TRBJ1-2	NA	TRBV30	TGTGCCTGGAGGGGAAACAGGGGGGATTTAGCTAACTATGGCTACACCTTC	CAWRGNRGDLANYGYTF
TRBD1	TRBJ1-5	NA	TRBV30	TGTGCCTGGAGTAGAAAGGACAGGGGGCGAGGGCAGCCCCAGCATTTT	CAWSRKDRGRGQPQHF
NA	TRBJ1-1	NA	TRBV19	TGTGCCAGTAGTATACAGGGCGACACTGAAGCTTTCTTT	CASSIQGDTEAFF
TRBD2	TRBJ2-1	NA	TRBV4-1	TGCGCCAGCAGCCAAGAGGGGCTAGCGGGGCACAATGAGCAGTTCTTC	CASSQEGLAGHNEQFF
TRBD1	TRBJ1-2	NA	TRBV5-1	TGCGCCAGCAGCTTAGACAGGGCGGCAGGCGGCTACACCTTC	CASSLDRAAGGYTF
TRBD2	TRBJ2-1	NA	TRBV27	TGTGCCAGCAGTCCCGGGACTAGCGGACACAATGAGCAGTTCTTC	CASSPGTSGHNEQFF
TRBD1	TRBJ2-1	NA	TRBV29-1	TGCAGCGTTCTCGCCGGGACAGGGCCCTACAATGAGCAGTTCTTC	CSVLAGTGPYNEQFF
TRBD2	TRBJ2-5	NA	TRBV5-4	TGTGCCAGCAGCTCCCCCCCGGGGGGAGGGCGCCAAGAGACCCAGTACTTC	CASSSPPGGGRQETQYF
NA	TRBJ2-5	NA	TRBV7-2	TGTGCCAGCAGCTCTAGATGGGGGCGAGAGACCCAGTACTTC	CASSSRWGRETQYF
TRBD1	TRBJ1-3	NA	TRBV6-4	TGTGCCAGGGGACAGGGGGCCCCCTCTGGAAACACCATATATTTT	CARGQGAPSGNTIYF
TRBD2	TRBJ2-2	NA	TRBV5-1	TGCGCCAGCAGCTTGGGACTAGCGGGAGGGAACACCGGGGAGCTGTTTTTT	CASSLGLAGGNTGELFF
TRBD1	TRBJ1-2	NA	TRBV27	TGTGCCAGCAGTTTATTCGGCACAGGGGGAGGTGGCTACACCTTC	CASSLFGTGGGGYTF
NA	TRBJ1-5	NA	TRBV28	TGTGCCAGCAGTTTCAGGACAGATAATCAGCCCCAGCATTTT	CASSFRTDNQPQHF
NA	TRBJ1-5	NA	TRBV19	TGTGCCAGTAGTATAGGCCAGGGTAACAATCAGCCCCAGCATTTT	CASSIGQGNNQPQHF
TRBD2	TRBJ2-7	NA	TRBV6-5	TGTGCCAGCAGGGGAACTAGCGGGAGGGCCTACGAGCAGTACTTC	CASRGTSGRAYEQYF
NA	TRBJ1-3	NA	TRBV27	TGTGCCAGCAGTTTGAATTCCGTCGGTGGAAACACCATATATTTT	CASSLNSVGGNTIYF
TRBD1	TRBJ1-2	NA	TRBV18	TGTGCCAGCTCGGTAGAGGGGGCGTGGGGCTACACCTTC	CASSVEGAWGYTF
NA	TRBJ2-2	once	TRBV28	TGTGCCAGCAGGCCCGGACAGACGGATACCGGGGAGCTGTTTTTT	CASRPGQTDTGELFF
NA	TRBJ1-2	NA	TRBV28	TGTGCCAGCAGTTTATCAACGACTCCTCGTGGCTACACCTTC	CASSLSTTPRGYTF
NA	TRBJ2-3	NA	TRBV11-2	TGTGCCAGCAGCGCCCCACTTTCAGATACGCAGTATTTT	CASSAPLSDTQYF
NA	TRBJ1-2	NA	TRBV5-1	TGCGCCAGCAGCCCGGGGGGGGACTATGGCTACACCTTC	CASSPGGDYGYTF
TRBD1	TRBJ2-1	NA	TRBV7-9	TGTGCCAGCAGATACCCGACAGGGGAGAATGAGCAGTTCTTC	CASRYPTGENEQFF
TRBD1	TRBJ2-5	NA	TRBV28	TGTGCCAGCAGTCTCCGACAGGGGGCGGGTCAAGAGACCCAGTACTTC	CASSLRQGAGQETQYF